This T cell receptor (beta chain) was retrieved from a study of cytomegalovirus exposure and HLA in healthy donors. The table lists this clone with a count of one. Antigen: not known. Study results and limitations: The likely origin of a cluster of highly shared sequence variants was a sequencing artifact. A few V segments could not be told apart, such as TRBV6-2 and TRBV6-3, and were left out. About 180 TCR beta chains were listed as cytomegalovirus-associated.

PCR used 60 Vbeta primers and 13 Jbeta primers. Assay: immunoSEQ multiplex PCR; the TCRdb copy retains only in-frame clones and omits some. Among approximately 150,000 clones, around 84% were seen once, and the ten largest hold less than 2.5%. Germline CDR1 is SEHNR and CDR2 is FQNEAQ (reference sequence). The CDR3 consists of 15 residues. Between the trimmed V and J ends, which lost 0 bases and 2 bases, there was a span of 9 bases. The rearrangement joins TRBV7-9 to TRBJ2-3, with D perhaps TRBD1 (5 bases). The receptor comes from a boy between 2 and 10 years old in good health and CMV-seronegative. Sequenced input: PBMCs. This chain's CDR3 is CASSLALGATDTQYF. As DNA, the CDR3 is TGTGCCAGCAGCTTAGCTCTTGGGGCCACAGATACGCAGTATTTT.